This record concerns one T cell receptor beta chain sequence. Its antigen is as yet unknown. The assay was immunoSEQ multiplex PCR, and TCRdb's table has in-frame clones only and misses some. The sample lists 100,000 to 150,000 clones; 88% were seen once. CDR1 SGHTA and CDR2 FQGNSA come from the germline V gene. V lost 6 bases and J lost 3, with 21 bases in between. There are 16 residues in the CDR3. The data stem from a study of T cell responses to AZD1222 COVID-19 vaccine. Findings and limits, study-wide: Spike-specific TCR breadth and depth were elevated following two AZD1222 doses. Close to half of all spike-specific TCRs reportedly target regions of the variants that are unmutated.

This material consisted of peripheral blood, taken on day 0 of AZD1222 vaccination. The origin of this receptor is an adult in good health. This chain links TRBV7-2 with TRBJ2-7; the D is unclear. CDR3 bases: TGTGCCAGCAGTTTCGACCGAGACCCACTCCGCTACGAGCAGTACTTC. Translating gives CASSFDRDPLRYEQYF.